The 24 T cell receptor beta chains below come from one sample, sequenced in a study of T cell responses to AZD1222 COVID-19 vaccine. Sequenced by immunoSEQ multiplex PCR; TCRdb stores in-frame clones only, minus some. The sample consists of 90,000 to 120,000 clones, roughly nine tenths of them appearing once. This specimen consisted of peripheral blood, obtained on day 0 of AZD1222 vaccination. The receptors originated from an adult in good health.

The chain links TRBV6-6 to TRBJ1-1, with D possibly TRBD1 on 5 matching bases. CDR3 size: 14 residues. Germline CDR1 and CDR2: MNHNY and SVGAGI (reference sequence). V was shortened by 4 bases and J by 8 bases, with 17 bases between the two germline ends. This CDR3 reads CASSSIPGSGEAFF. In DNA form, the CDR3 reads TGTGCCAGCAGTTCGATCCCAGGCTCAGGGGAAGCTTTCTTT.

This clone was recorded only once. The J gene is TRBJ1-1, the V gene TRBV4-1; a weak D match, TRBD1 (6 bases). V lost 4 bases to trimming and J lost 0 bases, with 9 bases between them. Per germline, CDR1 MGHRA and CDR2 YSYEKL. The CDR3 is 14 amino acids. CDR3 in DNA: TGCGCCAGCAGCCCTAACAGGGTGAACACTGAAGCTTTCTTT. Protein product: CASSPNRVNTEAFF.

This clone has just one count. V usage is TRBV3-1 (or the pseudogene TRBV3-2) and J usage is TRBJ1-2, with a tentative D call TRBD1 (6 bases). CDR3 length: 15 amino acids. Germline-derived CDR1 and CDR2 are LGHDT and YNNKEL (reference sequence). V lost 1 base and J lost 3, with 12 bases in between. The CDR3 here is CASSQGGGRYYGYTF. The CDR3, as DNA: TGTGCCAGCAGCCAAGGAGGGGGGCGCTACTATGGCTACACCTTC.

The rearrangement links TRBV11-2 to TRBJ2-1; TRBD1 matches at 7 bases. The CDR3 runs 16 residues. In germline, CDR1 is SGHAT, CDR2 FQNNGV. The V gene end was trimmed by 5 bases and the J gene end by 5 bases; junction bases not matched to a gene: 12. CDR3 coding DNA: TGTGCCAGCAGCCACCCTTCGGGACAGAGCAACAATGAGCAGTTCTTC. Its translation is CASSHPSGQSNNEQFF. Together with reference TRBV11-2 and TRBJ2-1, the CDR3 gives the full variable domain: EAGVAQSPRYKIIEKRQSVAFWCNPISGHATLYWYQQILGQGPKLLIQFQNNGVVDDSQLPKDRFSAERLKGVDSTLKIQPAKLEDSAVYLCASSHPSGQSNNEQFFGPGTRLTVL.

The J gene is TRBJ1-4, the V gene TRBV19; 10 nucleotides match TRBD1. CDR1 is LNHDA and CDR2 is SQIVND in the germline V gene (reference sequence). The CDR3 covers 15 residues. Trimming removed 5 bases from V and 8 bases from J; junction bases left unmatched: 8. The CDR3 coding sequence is TGTGCCAGTAGTGGTCCGGGACAGGGGAACGAAAAACTGTTTTTT. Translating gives CASSGPGQGNEKLFF.

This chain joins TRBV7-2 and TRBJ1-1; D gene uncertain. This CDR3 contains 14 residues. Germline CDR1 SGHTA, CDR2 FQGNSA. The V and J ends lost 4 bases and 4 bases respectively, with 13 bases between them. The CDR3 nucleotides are TGTGCCAGCAGCTCGGTGGGAAGAGGCACTGAAGCTTTCTTT. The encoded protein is CASSSVGRGTEAFF. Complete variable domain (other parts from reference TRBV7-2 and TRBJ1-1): GAGVSQSPSNKVTEKGKDVELRCDPISGHTALYWYRQSLGQGLEFLIYFQGNSAPDKSGLPSDRFSAERTGGSVSTLTIQRTQQEDSAVYLCASSSVGRGTEAFFGQGTRLTVV.

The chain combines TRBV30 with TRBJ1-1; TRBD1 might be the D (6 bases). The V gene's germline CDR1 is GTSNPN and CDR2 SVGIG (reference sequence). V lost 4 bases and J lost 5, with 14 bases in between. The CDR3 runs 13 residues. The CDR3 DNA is TGTGCCTGGAAAGGACAGCTGAGGACTGAAGCTTTCTTT. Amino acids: CAWKGQLRTEAFF.

This CDR3 is CASSFWTDLNTGELFF. CDR3 nucleotides: TGTGCCAGCAGTTTTTGGACAGATCTGAACACCGGGGAGCTGTTTTTT. The rearrangement uses TRBV6-6 and TRBJ2-2; D perhaps matches TRBD1 (6 bases). Germline-derived CDR1 and CDR2 are MNHNY and SVGAGI (reference sequence). Between the trimmed V and J ends, which lost 4 bases and 1 base, there was a span of 13 bases. The CDR3 is made up of 16 amino acids.

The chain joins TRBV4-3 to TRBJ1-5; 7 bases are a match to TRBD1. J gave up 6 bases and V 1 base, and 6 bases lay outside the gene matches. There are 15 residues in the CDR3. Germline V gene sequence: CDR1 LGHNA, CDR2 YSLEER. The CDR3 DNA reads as TGCGCCAGCAGCCAAGTCCGCACAGGGGTTCAGCCCCAGCATTTT. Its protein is CASSQVRTGVQPQHF.

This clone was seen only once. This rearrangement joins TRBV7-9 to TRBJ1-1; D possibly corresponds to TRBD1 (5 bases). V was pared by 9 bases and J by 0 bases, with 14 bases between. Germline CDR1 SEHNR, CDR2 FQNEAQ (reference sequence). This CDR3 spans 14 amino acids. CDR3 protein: CARGPAGMNTEAFF. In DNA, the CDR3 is TGTGCCAGAGGACCGGCAGGGATGAACACTGAAGCTTTCTTT.

CDR3 region: CASSHGAASPVNEQFF. Written as DNA, the CDR3 is TGTGCCAGCAGCCATGGGGCTGCCTCACCCGTCAATGAGCAGTTCTTC. The rearrangement joins TRBV7-3 to TRBJ2-1, with a weak D call TRBD1 (5 bases). The CDR3 has 16 amino acids. The V end lost 5 bases, the J end lost 6 bases, and 20 bases lay between the germline ends. In germline, CDR1 is SGHTA, CDR2 FQGTGA.

Written as DNA, the CDR3 is TGTGCCAGCAGCAGGGGGTCGGGAAACACCATATATTTT. Amino acid sequence: CASSRGSGNTIYF. The chain recombines TRBV3-1 (or the pseudogene TRBV3-2) with TRBJ1-3, with D possibly TRBD1 on 6 matching bases. Germline lookup yields CDR1 LGHDT and CDR2 YNNKEL (reference sequence). V gave up 5 bases and J gave up 4 bases, with 9 bases separating them. CDR3 length equals 13 residues.

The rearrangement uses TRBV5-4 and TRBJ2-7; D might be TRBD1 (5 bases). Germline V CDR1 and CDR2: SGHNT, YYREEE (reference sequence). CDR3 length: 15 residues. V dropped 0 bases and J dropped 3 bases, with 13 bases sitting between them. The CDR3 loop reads CASSLEVAGNYEQYF. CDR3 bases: TGTGCCAGCAGCTTGGAGGTGGCAGGGAACTACGAGCAGTACTTC.

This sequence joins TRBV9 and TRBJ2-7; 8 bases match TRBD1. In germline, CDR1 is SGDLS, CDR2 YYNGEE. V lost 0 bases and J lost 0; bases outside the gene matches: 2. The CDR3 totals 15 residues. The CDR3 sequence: CASSVGGQVSYEQYF. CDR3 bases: TGTGCCAGCAGCGTAGGGGGACAGGTCTCCTACGAGCAGTACTTC.

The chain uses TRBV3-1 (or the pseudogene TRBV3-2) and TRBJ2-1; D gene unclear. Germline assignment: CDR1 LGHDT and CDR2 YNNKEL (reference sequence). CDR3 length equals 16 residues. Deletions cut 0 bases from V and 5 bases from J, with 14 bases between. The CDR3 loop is CASSQDGWGRNNEQFF. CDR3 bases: TGTGCCAGCAGCCAAGATGGTTGGGGTAGGAACAATGAGCAGTTCTTC.

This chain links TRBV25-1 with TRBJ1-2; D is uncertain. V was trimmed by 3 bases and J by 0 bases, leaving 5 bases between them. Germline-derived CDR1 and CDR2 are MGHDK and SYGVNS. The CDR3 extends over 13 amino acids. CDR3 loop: CASSEFTNYGYTF. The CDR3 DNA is TGTGCCAGCAGTGAGTTCACTAACTATGGCTACACCTTC.

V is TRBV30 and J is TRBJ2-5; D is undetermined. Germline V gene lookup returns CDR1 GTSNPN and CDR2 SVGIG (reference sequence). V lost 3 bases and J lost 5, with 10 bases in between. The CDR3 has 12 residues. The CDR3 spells CAWRGSWETQYF. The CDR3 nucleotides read TGTGCCTGGAGGGGTAGTTGGGAGACCCAGTACTTC.

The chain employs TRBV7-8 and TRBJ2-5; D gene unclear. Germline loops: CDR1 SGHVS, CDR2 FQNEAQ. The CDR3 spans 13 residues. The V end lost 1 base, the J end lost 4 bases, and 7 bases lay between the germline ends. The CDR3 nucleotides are TGTGCCAGCAGCTTAGGACCCTTAGAGACCCAGTACTTC. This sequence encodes CASSLGPLETQYF.

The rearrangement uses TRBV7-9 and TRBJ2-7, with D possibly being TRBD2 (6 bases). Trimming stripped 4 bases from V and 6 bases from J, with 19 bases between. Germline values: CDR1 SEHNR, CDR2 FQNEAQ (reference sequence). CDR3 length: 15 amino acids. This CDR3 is CASSYRAGRVFEQYF. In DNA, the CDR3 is TGTGCCAGCAGCTACCGGGCGGGACGGGTTTTCGAGCAGTACTTC.

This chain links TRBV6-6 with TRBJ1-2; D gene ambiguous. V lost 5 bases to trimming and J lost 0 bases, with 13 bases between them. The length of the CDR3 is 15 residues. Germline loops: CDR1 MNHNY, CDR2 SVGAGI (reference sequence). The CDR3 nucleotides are TGTGCCAGCAGTCCTCAGACGCCAGCTAACTATGGCTACACCTTC. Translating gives CASSPQTPANYGYTF.

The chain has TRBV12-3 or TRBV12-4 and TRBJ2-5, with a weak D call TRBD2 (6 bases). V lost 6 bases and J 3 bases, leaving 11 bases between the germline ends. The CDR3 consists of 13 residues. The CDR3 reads CASRRDGEETQYF. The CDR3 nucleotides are TGTGCCAGCAGGCGGGACGGCGAAGAGACCCAGTACTTC.

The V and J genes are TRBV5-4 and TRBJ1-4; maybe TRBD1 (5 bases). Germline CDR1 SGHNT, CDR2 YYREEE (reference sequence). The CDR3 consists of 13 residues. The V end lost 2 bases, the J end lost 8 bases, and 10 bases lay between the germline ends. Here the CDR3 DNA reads TGTGCCAGCAGCTTTGGGGGGAACGAAAAACTGTTTTTT. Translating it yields CASSFGGNEKLFF.

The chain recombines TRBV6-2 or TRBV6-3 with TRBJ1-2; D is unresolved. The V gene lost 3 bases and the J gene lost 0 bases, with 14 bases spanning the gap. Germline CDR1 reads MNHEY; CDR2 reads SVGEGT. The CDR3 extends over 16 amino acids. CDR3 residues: CASSYPTPQANYGYTF. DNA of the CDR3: TGTGCCAGCAGTTATCCGACACCTCAAGCTAACTATGGCTACACCTTC.

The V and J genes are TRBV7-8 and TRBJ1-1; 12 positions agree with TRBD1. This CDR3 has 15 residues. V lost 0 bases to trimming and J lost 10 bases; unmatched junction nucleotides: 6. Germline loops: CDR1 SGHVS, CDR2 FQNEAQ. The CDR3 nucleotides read TGTGCCAGCAGCTTAGCTAGGGGGACAGGGGGCTTAGCTTTCTTT. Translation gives CASSLARGTGGLAFF.